What follows is one T cell receptor beta chain and its context. As yet, its antigen is unknown. The sample belongs to a study of cytomegalovirus exposure and HLA in healthy donors. Primers: 60 Vbeta forward and 13 Jbeta reverse. This table comes from immunoSEQ multiplex PCR, and its TCRdb copy is limited to in-frame clones, with some not included. The data hold some 120,000 clones, with roughly four fifths observed a single time. Study results and caveats: A highly shared variant cluster was judged a likely technical artifact. Common viral pathogens were later found to be apparently linked to several of the most significant clusters.

The CDR3 covers 16 residues. Trimming removed 6 bases from V and 1 base from J; junction bases left unmatched: 11. In germline, CDR1 is SGHRS, CDR2 YFSETQ. The source of this sequence is a woman in her thirties or forties in good health and CMV-seropositive. V usage is TRBV5-1 and J usage is TRBJ1-1; 8 bases map to TRBD1. The sample taken for sequencing was PBMCs. The CDR3 here is CASTNPIGTGNTEAFF. In DNA form, the CDR3 reads TGCGCCAGCACCAACCCCATAGGGACAGGGAACACTGAAGCTTTCTTT.